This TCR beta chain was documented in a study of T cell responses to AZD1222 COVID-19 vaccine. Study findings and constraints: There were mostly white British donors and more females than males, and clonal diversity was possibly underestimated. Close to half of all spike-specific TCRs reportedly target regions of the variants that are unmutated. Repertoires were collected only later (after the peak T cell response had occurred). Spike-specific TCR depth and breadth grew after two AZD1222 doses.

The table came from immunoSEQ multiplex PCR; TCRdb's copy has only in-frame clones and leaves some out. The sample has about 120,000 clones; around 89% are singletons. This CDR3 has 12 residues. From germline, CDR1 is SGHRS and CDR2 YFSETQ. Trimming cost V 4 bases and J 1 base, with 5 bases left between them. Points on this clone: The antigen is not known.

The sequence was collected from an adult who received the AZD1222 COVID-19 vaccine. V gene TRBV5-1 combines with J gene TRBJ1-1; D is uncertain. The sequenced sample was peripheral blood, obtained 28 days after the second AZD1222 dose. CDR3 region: CASSQANTEAFF. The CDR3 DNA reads TGCGCCAGCAGCCAGGCGAACACTGAAGCTTTCTTT. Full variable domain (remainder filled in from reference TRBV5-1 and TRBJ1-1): KAGVTQTPRYLIKTRGQQVTLSCSPISGHRSVSWYQQTPGQGLQFLFEYFSETQRNKGNFPGRFSGRQFSNSRSEMNVSTLELGDSALYLCASSQANTEAFFGQGTRLTVV.